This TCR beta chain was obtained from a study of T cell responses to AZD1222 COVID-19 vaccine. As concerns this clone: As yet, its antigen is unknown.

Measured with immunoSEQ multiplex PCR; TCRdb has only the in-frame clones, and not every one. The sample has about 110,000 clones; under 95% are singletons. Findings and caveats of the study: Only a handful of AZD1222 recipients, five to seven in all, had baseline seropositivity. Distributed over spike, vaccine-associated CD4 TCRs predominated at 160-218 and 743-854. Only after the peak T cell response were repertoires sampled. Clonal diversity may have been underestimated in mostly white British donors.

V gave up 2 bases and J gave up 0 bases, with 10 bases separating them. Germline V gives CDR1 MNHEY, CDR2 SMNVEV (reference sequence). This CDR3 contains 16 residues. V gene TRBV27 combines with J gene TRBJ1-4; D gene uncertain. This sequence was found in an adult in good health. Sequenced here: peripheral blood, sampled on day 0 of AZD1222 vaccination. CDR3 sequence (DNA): TGTGCCAGCAGTTTAAGCCCAAGTGCAACTAATGAAAAACTGTTTTTT. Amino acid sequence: CASSLSPSATNEKLFF. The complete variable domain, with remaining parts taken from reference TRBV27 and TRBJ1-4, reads EAQVTQNPRYLITVTGKKLTVTCSQNMNHEYMSWYRQDPGLGLRQIYYSMNVEVTDKGDVPEGYKVSRKEKRNFPLILESPSPNQTSLYFCASSLSPSATNEKLFFGSGTQLSVL.